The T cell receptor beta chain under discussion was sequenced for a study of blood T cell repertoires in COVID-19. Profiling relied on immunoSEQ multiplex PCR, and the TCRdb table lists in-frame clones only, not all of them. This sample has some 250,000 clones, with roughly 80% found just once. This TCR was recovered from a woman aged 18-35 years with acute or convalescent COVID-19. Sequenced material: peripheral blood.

DNA for the CDR3: TGTGCCAGCAGTGTAGGAGGACAGTCATCCTATAATTCACCCCTCCACTTT. Its translation is CASSVGGQSSYNSPLHF. This rearrangement joins TRBV2 to TRBJ1-6, with D maybe TRBD1 (6 bases). The CDR3 is 17 amino acids. The V end lost 4 bases, the J end lost 1 base, and 14 bases lay between the germline ends. CDR1 and CDR2 from the germline V gene are SNHLY and FYNNEI. Based on the CDR3 plus reference TRBV2 and TRBJ1-6, the full variable domain is EPEVTQTPSHQVTQMGQEVILRCVPISNHLYFYWYRQILGQKVEFLVSFYNNEISEKSEIFDDQFSVERPDGSNFTLKIRSTKLEDSAMYFCASSVGGQSSYNSPLHFGNGTRLTVT.